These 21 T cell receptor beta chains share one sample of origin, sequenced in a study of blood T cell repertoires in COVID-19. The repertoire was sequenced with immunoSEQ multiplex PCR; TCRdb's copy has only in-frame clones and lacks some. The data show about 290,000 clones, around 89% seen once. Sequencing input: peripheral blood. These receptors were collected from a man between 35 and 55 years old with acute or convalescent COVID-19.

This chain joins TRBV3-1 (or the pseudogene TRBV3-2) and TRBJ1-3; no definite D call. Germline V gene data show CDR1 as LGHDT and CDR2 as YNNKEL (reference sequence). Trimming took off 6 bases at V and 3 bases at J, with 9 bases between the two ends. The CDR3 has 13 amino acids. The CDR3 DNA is TGTGCCAGCAGGCGGGAGGGTGGAAACACCATATATTTT. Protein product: CASRREGGNTIYF.

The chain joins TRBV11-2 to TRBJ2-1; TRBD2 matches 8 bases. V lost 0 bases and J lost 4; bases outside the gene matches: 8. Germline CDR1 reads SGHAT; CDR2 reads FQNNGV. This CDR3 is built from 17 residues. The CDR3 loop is CASSLDSAGGLYNEQFF. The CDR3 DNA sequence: TGTGCCAGCAGCTTAGATTCCGCGGGGGGCCTTTACAATGAGCAGTTCTTC. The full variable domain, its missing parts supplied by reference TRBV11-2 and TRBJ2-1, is EAGVAQSPRYKIIEKRQSVAFWCNPISGHATLYWYQQILGQGPKLLIQFQNNGVVDDSQLPKDRFSAERLKGVDSTLKIQPAKLEDSAVYLCASSLDSAGGLYNEQFFGPGTRLTVL.

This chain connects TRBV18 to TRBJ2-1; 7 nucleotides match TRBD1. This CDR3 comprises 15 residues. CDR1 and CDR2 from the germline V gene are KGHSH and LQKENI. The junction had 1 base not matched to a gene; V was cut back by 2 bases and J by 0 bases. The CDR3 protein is CASSPGTVSYNEQFF. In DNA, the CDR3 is TGTGCCAGCTCACCAGGGACAGTCTCCTACAATGAGCAGTTCTTC.

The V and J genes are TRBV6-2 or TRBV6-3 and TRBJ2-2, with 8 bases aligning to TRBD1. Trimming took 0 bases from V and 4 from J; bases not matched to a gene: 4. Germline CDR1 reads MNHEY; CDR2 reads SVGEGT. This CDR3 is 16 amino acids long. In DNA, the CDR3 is TGTGCCAGCAGTTACTCCTGGGACAGGCTCACCGGGGAGCTGTTTTTT. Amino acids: CASSYSWDRLTGELFF.

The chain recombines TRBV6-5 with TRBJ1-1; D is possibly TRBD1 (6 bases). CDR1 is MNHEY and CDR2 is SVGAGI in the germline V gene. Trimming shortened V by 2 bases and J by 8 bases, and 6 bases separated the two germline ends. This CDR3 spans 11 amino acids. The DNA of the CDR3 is TGTGCCAGCAGTTACAGGGGGGAAGCTTTCTTT. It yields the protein CASSYRGEAFF.

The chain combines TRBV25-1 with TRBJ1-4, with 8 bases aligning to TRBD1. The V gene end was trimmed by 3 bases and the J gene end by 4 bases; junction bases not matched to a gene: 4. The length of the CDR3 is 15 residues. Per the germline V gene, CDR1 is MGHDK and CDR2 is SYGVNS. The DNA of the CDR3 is TGTGCCAGCAGTGACTTTGGGACAGGTAATGAAAAACTGTTTTTT. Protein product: CASSDFGTGNEKLFF.

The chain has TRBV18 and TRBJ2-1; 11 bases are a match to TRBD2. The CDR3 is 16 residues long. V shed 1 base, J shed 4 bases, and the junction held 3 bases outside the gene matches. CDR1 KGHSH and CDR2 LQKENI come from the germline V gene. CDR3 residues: CASSPRSGGAYNEQFF. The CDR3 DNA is TGTGCCAGCTCACCACGTAGCGGGGGGGCGTACAATGAGCAGTTCTTC.

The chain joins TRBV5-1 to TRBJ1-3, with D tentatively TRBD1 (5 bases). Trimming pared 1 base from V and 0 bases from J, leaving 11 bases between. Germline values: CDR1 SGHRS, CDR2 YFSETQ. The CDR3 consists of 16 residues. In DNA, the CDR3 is TGCGCCAGCAGCTTGAACAGGCCAAACTCTGGAAACACCATATATTTT. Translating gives CASSLNRPNSGNTIYF. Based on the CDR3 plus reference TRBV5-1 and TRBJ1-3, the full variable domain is KAGVTQTPRYLIKTRGQQVTLSCSPISGHRSVSWYQQTPGQGLQFLFEYFSETQRNKGNFPGRFSGRQFSNSRSEMNVSTLELGDSALYLCASSLNRPNSGNTIYFGEGSWLTVV.

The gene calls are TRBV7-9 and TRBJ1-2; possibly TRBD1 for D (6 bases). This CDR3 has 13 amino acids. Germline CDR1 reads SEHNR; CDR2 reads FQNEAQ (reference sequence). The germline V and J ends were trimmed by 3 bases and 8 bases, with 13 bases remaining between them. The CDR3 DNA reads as TGTGCCAGCAGCTTTCCCGTGGACAGAGGCTACACCTTC. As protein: CASSFPVDRGYTF.

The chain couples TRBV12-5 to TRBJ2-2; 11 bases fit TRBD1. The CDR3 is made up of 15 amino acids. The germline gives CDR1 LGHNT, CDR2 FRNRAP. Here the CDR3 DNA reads TGTGCCACAAAGGCGGGGACAGGGGGGAGCGGGGAGCTGTTTTTT. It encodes CATKAGTGGSGELFF.

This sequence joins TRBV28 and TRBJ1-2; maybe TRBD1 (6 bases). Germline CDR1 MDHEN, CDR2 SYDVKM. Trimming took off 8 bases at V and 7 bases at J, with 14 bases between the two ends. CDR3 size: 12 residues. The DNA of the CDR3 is TGTGCCAGCTCCTTGGGGGCTGTTGGCTACACCTTC. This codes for CASSLGAVGYTF.

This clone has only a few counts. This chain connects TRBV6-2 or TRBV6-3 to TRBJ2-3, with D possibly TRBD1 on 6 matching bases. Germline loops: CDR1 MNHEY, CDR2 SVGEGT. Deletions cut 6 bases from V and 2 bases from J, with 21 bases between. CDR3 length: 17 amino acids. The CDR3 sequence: CASSFPTQGLVTDTQYF. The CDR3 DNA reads TGTGCCAGCAGCTTCCCGACACAGGGTTTGGTCACAGATACGCAGTATTTT.

The chain's CDR3 is CASSQTRESWETQYF. The CDR3 bases are TGTGCCAGCAGCCAGACTAGAGAGTCATGGGAGACCCAGTACTTC. The V gene is TRBV11-2, the J gene TRBJ2-5, with D possibly being TRBD2 (6 bases). V lost 5 bases to trimming and J lost 5 bases, with 18 bases between them. Germline V CDR1 and CDR2: SGHAT, FQNNGV. The CDR3 has 15 residues. The full variable domain, in which reference TRBV11-2 and TRBJ2-5 provide the parts outside the CDR3, is EAGVAQSPRYKIIEKRQSVAFWCNPISGHATLYWYQQILGQGPKLLIQFQNNGVVDDSQLPKDRFSAERLKGVDSTLKIQPAKLEDSAVYLCASSQTRESWETQYFGPGTRLLVL.

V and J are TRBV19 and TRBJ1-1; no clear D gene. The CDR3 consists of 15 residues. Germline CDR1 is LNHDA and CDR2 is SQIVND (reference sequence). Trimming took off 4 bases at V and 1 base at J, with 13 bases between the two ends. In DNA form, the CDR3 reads TGTGCCAGTAGTAGAGGCCGGGAACCGAACACTGAAGCTTTCTTT. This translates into CASSRGREPNTEAFF. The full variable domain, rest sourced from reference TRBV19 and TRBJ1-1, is DGGITQSPKYLFRKEGQNVTLSCEQNLNHDAMYWYRQDPGQGLRLIYYSQIVNDFQKGDIAEGYSVSREKKESFPLTVTSAQKNPTAFYLCASSRGREPNTEAFFGQGTRLTVV.

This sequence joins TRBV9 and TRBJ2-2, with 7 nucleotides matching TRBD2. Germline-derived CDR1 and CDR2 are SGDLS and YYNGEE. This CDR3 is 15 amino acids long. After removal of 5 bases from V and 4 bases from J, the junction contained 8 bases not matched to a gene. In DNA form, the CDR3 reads TGTGCCAGCAGACCGGGGAGGGGACGCACCGGGGAGCTGTTTTTT. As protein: CASRPGRGRTGELFF. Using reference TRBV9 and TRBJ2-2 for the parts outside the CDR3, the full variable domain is DSGVTQTPKHLITATGQRVTLRCSPRSGDLSVYWYQQSLDQGLQFLIQYYNGEERAKGNILERFSAQQFPDLHSELNLSSLELGDSALYFCASRPGRGRTGELFFGEGSRLTVL.

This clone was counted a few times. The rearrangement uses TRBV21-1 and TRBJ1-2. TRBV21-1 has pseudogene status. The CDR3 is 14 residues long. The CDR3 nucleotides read TGTGCCAGCAGCAGTTCGACGGGAAACTATGGCTACACCTTC. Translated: CASSSSTGNYGYTF.

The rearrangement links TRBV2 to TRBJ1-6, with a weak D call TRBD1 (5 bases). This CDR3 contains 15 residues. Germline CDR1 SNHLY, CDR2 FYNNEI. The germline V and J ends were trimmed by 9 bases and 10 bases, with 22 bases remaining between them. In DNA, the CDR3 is TGTGCCAGTCGGGTCCTCGCAGGGTCTGGGTCACCCCTCCACTTT. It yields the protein CASRVLAGSGSPLHF.

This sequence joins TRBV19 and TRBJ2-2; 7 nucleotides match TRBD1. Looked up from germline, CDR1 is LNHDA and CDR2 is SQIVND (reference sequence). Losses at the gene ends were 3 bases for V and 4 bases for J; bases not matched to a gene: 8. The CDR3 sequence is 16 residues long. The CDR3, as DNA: TGTGCCAGTAGTATCTTCACAGGGGATGGCACCGGGGAGCTGTTTTTT. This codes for CASSIFTGDGTGELFF.

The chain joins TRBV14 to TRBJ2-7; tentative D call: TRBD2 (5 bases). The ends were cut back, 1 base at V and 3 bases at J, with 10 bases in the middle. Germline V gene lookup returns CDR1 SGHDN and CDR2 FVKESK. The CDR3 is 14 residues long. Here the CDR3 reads CASSQGLEGYEQYF. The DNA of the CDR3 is TGTGCCAGCAGCCAAGGATTAGAGGGCTACGAGCAGTACTTC.

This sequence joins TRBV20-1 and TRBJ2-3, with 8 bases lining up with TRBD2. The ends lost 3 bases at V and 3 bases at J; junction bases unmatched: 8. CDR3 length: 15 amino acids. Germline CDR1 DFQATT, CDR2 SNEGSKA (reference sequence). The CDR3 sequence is CSASVPSGGTDTQYF. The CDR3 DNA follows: TGCAGTGCTAGTGTCCCCAGCGGGGGAACAGATACGCAGTATTTT.

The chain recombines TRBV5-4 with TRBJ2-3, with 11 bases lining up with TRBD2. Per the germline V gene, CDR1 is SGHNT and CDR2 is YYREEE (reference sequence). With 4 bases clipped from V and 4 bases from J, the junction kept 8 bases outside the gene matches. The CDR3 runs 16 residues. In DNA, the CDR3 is TGTGCCAGCAGCCTAGAGACTAGCGGGGTGGCAGATACGCAGTATTTT. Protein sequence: CASSLETSGVADTQYF.